This T cell receptor (beta chain) comes out of a study of regulatory T cells in long-lasting Graves disease. Findings and caveats of the study: A greater number of public clonotypes (roughly 2,800) was shared by persistent patients than by new patients (about 890).

Of note for this clonotype: Its antigen remains unknown. A much larger clone differs by one base, so this may be a read error.

In germline, CDR1 is SGHRS, CDR2 YFSETQ. CDR3 size: 13 residues. Trimming cost V 2 bases and J 7 bases, with 10 bases left between them. Time point meaning: newly diagnosed GD, antithyroid drugs for less than 3 months. The TCR library was made from RNA that had been extracted from PBMCs in TRIzol. Investigators prepared the TCR beta libraries by applying iRepertoire HTBI primers and Arm-PCR of CDR3 regions. TCRdb re-called the multiplex PCR reads through MiXCR, storing one row per CDR3 protein. The sample yields roughly 380,000 distinct CDR3 sequences, 15% to 19% seen once. The chain couples TRBV5-1 to TRBJ2-1; tentatively, D is TRBD2 (5 bases). Material: peripheral blood mononuclear cells (PBMCs), obtained at new diagnosis, from a patient treated with antithyroid drugs. The receptor was derived from a female donor with Graves disease. The CDR3 spells CASSFREGNEQFF. CDR3 DNA sequence: TGCGCCAGCAGCTTTCGGGAAGGGAATGAGCAGTTCTTC.